A selection of T cell receptor beta chains follows, all from one sample in a study of cytomegalovirus exposure and HLA in healthy donors. The data were produced by immunoSEQ multiplex PCR, yet TCRdb's version contains in-frame clones alone and is incomplete. Among some 170,000 clones listed, 75% to 85% were seen once. Sequenced: PBMCs. These receptors originate from a woman between 18 and 29 years old in good health and CMV-seropositive. Both conserved end residues are part of each CDR3. A D gene is named only where the DNA matches it firmly. Clone size appears in some rows only: once, few, many, or a class for an expanded clone.

J gene,V gene,clone size,D gene,CDR3 DNA,CDR3 protein
TRBJ1-3,TRBV7-9,.,TRBD1,TGTGCCAGCGGGACAGACGAAGGAAACACCATATATTTT,CASGTDEGNTIYF
TRBJ1-4,TRBV2,.,.,TGTGCCAGCAGTGGGACAGCCTCAACTAATGAAAAACTGTTTTTT,CASSGTASTNEKLFF
TRBJ2-3,TRBV18,.,TRBD1,TGTGCCAGCTCCCCCTCGGGGACAGGCCTTGATACGCAGTATTTT,CASSPSGTGLDTQYF
TRBJ2-7,TRBV19,.,TRBD2,TGTGCCAGTAGTCCCGCCCCCAGCGGGGGCTCCTACGAGCAGTACTTC,CASSPAPSGGSYEQYF
TRBJ2-7,TRBV6-5,.,.,TGTGCCAGCAGTTACGTCCAGGGGAGTTCCTACGAGCAGTACTTC,CASSYVQGSSYEQYF
TRBJ2-7,TRBV5-1,.,.,TGCGCCAGCAGCCCGGACGACTATCGGGCCTACGAGCAGTACTTC,CASSPDDYRAYEQYF
TRBJ2-7,TRBV9,.,.,TGTGCCAGCAGCGTAGTAGACAAAGCCGAGCAGTACTTC,CASSVVDKAEQYF
TRBJ2-5,TRBV19,.,TRBD1,TGTGCCACCCGAGGAACAGGGGTAGAGACCCAGTACTTC,CATRGTGVETQYF
TRBJ1-5,TRBV30,once,TRBD1,TGTGCCTGGAGTGGGACAGGATATAGCAATCAGCCCCAGCATTTT,CAWSGTGYSNQPQHF
TRBJ1-1,TRBV10-3,.,TRBD1,TGTGCCATCAGTGACGATTTGGGACGAGGGGGCAACACTGAAGCTTTCTTT,CAISDDLGRGGNTEAFF
TRBJ2-5,TRBV5-1,few,TRBD1,TGCGCCAGCTCCGGGACAGGGGCGCGGGAGACCCAGTACTTC,CASSGTGARETQYF